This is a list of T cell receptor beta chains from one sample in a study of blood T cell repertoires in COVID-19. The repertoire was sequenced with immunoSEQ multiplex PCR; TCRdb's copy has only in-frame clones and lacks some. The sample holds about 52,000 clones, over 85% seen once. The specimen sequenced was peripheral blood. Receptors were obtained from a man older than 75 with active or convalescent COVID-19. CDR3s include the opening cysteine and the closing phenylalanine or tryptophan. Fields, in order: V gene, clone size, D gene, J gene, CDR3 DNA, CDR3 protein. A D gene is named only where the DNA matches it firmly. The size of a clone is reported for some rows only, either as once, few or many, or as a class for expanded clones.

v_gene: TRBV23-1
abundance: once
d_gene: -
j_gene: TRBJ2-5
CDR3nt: TGCGCCAGCAGTCATGGGGCCCCGACAGGGAGGTCTGGGGAGACCCAGTACTTC
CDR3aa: CASSHGAPTGRSGETQYF

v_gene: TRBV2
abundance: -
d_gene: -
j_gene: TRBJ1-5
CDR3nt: TGTGCCAGCAGTTTGATGGGGGGGGCTAGCAATCAGCCCCAGCATTTT
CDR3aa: CASSLMGGASNQPQHF

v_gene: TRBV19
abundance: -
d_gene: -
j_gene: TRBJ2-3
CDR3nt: TGTGCCAGTAGTCTTCCTCCAGGGATTAGCACAGATACGCAGTATTTT
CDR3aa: CASSLPPGISTDTQYF

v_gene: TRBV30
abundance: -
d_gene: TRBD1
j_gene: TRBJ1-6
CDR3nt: TGTGCCTGGGGGACAGGGAGCTCCTATAATTCACCCCTCCACTTT
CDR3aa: CAWGTGSSYNSPLHF

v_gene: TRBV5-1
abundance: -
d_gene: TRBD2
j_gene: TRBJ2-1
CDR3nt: TGCGCCAGCAGGCCCGGGGTCAGCGGGGGGGCCTACAATGAGCAGTTCTTC
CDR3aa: CASRPGVSGGAYNEQFF

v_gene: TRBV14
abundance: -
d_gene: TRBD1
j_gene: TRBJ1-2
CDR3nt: TGTGCCAGCAGCCAAGGGACAGGGGGAGGCTACACCTTC
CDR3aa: CASSQGTGGGYTF

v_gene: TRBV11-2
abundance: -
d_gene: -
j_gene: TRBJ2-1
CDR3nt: TGTGCCAGCAGCCAGGGATTGGGGCTTGGTCAGTTCTTC
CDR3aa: CASSQGLGLGQFF

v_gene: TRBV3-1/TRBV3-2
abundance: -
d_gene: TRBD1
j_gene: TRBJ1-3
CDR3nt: TGTGCCAGCACCCGGGACAGGGGCTCTGGAAACACCATATATTTT
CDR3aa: CASTRDRGSGNTIYF

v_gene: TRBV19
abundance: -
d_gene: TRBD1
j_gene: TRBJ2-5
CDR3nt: TGTGCCAGTAGCGGGACAGGGCCTCAAGAGACCCAGTACTTC
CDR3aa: CASSGTGPQETQYF

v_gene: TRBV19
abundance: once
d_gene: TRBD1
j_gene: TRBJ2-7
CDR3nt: TGTGCCAGTAGTTCGGGACAGTCCTACGAGCAGTACTTC
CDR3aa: CASSSGQSYEQYF

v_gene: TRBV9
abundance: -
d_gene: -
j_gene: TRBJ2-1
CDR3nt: TGTGCCAGCAGCGTAGTACCAGGGGTCAATGAGCAGTTCTTC
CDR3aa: CASSVVPGVNEQFF

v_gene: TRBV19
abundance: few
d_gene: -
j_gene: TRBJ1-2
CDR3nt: TGTGCCAGTAGTAGCCGGGGTTCCTTTTATGGCTACACCTTC
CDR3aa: CASSSRGSFYGYTF

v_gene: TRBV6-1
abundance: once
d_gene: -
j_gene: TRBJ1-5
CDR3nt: TGTGCCAGCAGTGAATTAGGTGAGGGGCCCCAGCATTTT
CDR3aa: CASSELGEGPQHF

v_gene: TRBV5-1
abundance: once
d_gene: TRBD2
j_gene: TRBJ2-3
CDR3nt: TGCGCCAGCAGCCGTGGACTAGCGGGATCTAGCACAGATACGCAGTATTTT
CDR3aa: CASSRGLAGSSTDTQYF

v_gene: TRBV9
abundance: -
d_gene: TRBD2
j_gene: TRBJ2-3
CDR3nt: TGTGCCAGCGGTAGAGCGGGAGGTACAGATACGCAGTATTTT
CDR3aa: CASGRAGGTDTQYF

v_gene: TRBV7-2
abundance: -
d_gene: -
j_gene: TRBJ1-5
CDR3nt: TGTGCCAGCAGCCAGAGAGGTTTCAATCAGCCCCAGCATTTT
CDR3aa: CASSQRGFNQPQHF

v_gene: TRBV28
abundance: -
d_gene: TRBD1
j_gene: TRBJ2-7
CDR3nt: TGTGCCATCGGGGTTCAGGGGGCCGGGTTCGAGCAGTACTTC
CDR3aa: CAIGVQGAGFEQYF

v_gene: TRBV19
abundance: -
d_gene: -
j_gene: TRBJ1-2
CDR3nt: TGTGCCAGTAGACCTCGGGGGGGTAACTATGGCTACACCTTC
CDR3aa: CASRPRGGNYGYTF

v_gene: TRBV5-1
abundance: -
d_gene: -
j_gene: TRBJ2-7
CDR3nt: TGCGCCAGCAGCCCAACAGGTGGGGGGCGGGGGTCCTACGAGCAGTACTTC
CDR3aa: CASSPTGGGRGSYEQYF

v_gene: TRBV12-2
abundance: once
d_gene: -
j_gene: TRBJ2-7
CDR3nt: TGTGCAAGTCGCTTAGTGGTTCGGACAGCCGGCGCCCCCTACGAGCAGTACTTC
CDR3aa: CASRLVVRTAGAPYEQYF

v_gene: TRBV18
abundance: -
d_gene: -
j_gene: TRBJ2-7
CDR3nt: TGTGCCAGCTCATCTCTAGGACATGAGCAGTACTTC
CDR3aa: CASSSLGHEQYF

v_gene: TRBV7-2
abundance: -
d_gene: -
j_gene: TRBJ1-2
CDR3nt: TGTGCCAGCAGCACGTCGGGGACAAACTATGGCTACACCTTC
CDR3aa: CASSTSGTNYGYTF

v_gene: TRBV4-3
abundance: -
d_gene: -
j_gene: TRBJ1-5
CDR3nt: TGCGCCAGCAGCCAAGCCATAGGGGCAGGGGCCAATCAGCCCCAGCATTTT
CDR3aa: CASSQAIGAGANQPQHF

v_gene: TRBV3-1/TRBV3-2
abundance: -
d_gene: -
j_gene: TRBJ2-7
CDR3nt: TGTGCCAGCAGCCAAGCCGGTGCCTCCTACGAGCAGTACTTC
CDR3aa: CASSQAGASYEQYF

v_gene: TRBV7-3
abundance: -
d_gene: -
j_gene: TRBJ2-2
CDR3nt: TGTGCCAGCAGCTTAAATGGGGGCTTGAACACCGGGGAGCTGTTTTTT
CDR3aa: CASSLNGGLNTGELFF

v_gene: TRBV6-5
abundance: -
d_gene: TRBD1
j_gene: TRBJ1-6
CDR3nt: TGTGCCAGCAGTTTTGACAGGGGGTATTCACCCCTCCACTTT
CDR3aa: CASSFDRGYSPLHF

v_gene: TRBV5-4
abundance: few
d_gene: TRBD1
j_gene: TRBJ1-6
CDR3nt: TGTGCCAGCAGCGTACGACAGGGAGGTAATTCACCCCTCCACTTT
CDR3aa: CASSVRQGGNSPLHF

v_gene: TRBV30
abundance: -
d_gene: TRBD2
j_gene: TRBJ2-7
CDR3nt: TGTGCCTGGAGTGTCCAACCAGCGGGGGCATCCTACGAGCAGTACTTC
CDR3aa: CAWSVQPAGASYEQYF

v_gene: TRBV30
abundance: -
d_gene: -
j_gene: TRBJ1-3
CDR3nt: TGTGCCTGGAGCCTAACGTACAGGAGCTCTGGAAACACCATATATTTT
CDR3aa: CAWSLTYRSSGNTIYF

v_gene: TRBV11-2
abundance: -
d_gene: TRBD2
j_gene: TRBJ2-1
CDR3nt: TGTGCCAGCAGCTCGGGACTAGTGGCCGATGAGCAGTTCTTC
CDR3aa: CASSSGLVADEQFF

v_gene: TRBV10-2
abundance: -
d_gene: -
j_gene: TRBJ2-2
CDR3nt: TGCGCCGCCAGCAGAGAGGGCCCCGGGGAGCTGTTTTTT
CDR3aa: CAASREGPGELFF

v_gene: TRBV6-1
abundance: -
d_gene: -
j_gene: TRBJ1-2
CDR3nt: TGTGCCAGCAGTGAAGTGGGGGCAGCCTATGGCTACACCTTC
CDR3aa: CASSEVGAAYGYTF

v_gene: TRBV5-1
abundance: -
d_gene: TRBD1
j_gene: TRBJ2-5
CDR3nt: TGCGCCAGCCGAGATCCGAGGGACAGGGGGTCTGAGACCCAGTACTTC
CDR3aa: CASRDPRDRGSETQYF

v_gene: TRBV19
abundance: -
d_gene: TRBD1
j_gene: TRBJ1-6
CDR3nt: TGTGCCAGTAGGGGACAGGGGAATAATTCACCCCTCCACTTT
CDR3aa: CASRGQGNNSPLHF

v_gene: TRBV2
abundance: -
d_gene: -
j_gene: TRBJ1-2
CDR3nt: TGTGCCAGCAGCCGAGACAGCAGCTATGGCTACACCTTC
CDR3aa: CASSRDSSYGYTF

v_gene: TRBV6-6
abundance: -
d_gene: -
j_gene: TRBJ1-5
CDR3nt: TGTGCCAGCAGCCGACAGTATAGCAATCAGCCCCAGCATTTT
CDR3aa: CASSRQYSNQPQHF

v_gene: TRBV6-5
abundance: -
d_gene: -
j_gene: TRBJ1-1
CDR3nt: TGTGCCAGCAGTACCGCACAGGGAACGAACACTGAAGCTTTCTTT
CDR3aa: CASSTAQGTNTEAFF

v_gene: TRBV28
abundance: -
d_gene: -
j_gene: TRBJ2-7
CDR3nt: TGTGCCAGCGGGGCGGTGAGCTCCTACGAGCAGTACTTC
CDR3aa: CASGAVSSYEQYF

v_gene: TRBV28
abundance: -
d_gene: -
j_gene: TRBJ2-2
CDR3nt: TGTGCCAGCAGTTTAATTTCTAGCCGAACCGGGGAGCTGTTTTTT
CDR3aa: CASSLISSRTGELFF

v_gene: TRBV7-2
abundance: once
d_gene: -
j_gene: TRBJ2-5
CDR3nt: TGTGCCAGCAGCTTCCTTCAGGAGGTCCAAGAGACCCAGTACTTC
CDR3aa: CASSFLQEVQETQYF

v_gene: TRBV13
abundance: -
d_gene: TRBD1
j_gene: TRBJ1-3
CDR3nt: TGTGCCAGCAGCCGGACAGGGGCTGGAAACACCATATATTTT
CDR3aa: CASSRTGAGNTIYF

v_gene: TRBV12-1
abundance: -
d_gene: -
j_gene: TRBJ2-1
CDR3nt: TGTGCCAGCAGCTCCGAACCCGGGACTAGCGGGAGCTCCTACAATGAGCAGTTCTTC
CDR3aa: CASSSEPGTSGSSYNEQFF

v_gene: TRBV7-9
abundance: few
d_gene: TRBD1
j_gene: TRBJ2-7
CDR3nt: TGTGCCAGCAGCTGGGGACAGTCCTACGAGCAGTACTTC
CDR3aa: CASSWGQSYEQYF

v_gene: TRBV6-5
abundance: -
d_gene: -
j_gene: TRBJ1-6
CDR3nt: TGTGCCAGCCAGGTTCGGGTTGAGGGGGCCCTCCACTTT
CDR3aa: CASQVRVEGALHF

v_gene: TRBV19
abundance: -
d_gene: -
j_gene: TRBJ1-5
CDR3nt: TGTGCCAGTAGTATACAGGCAGGTAGCAATCAGCCCCAGCATTTT
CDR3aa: CASSIQAGSNQPQHF

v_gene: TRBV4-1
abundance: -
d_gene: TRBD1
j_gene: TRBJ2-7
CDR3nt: TGCGCCAGCAGCCAAGATTCGGGACAGGGCTTCTACGAGCAGTACTTC
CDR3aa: CASSQDSGQGFYEQYF